Below, 5 T cell receptor beta chains from the same sample are listed, as sequenced in a study of cytomegalovirus exposure and HLA in healthy donors. PCR primers comprised 60 Vbeta and 13 Jbeta primers. Assay: immunoSEQ multiplex PCR; the TCRdb copy retains only in-frame clones and omits some. The sample has a few hundred thousand clones; approximately 79% are singletons. What was sequenced was PBMCs. The receptors were gathered from a girl aged 2-10 years in good health and CMV-seronegative.

J is TRBJ2-7 and V is TRBV2; TRBD2 agrees at 14 bases. With V trimmed by 7 bases and J by 2 bases, 7 bases remained unmatched. From germline, CDR1 is SNHLY and CDR2 FYNNEI. CDR3 length: 16 amino acids. The CDR3 reads CASNPGLAGVPYEQYF. The CDR3 coding sequence is TGTGCCAGCAACCCGGGACTAGCGGGAGTCCCCTACGAGCAGTACTTC.

This chain joins TRBV6-4 and TRBJ2-3; no firm D call. CDR1 MRHNA and CDR2 SNTAGT come from the germline V gene. V gave up 0 bases and J gave up 0 bases, with 7 bases separating them. The CDR3 spans 15 residues. This CDR3 reads CASSDSAGSTDTQYF. In DNA, the CDR3 is TGTGCCAGCAGTGACTCGGCAGGTAGCACAGATACGCAGTATTTT.

V gene TRBV19 combines with J gene TRBJ2-1; perhaps TRBD2 as D (6 bases). V was clipped by 7 bases and J by 3 bases, with 13 bases between them. Per germline, CDR1 LNHDA and CDR2 SQIVND (reference sequence). The CDR3 is 14 amino acids. The CDR3 coding sequence is TGTGCCAGTACGTGGGGCGGGAACTACAATGAGCAGTTCTTC. This gives the protein CASTWGGNYNEQFF.

The chain links TRBV7-9 to TRBJ2-3, with TRBD2 matching over 11 bases. CDR1 is SEHNR, CDR2 FQNEAQ, per germline (reference sequence). The trim removed 3 bases at V and 2 bases at J, leaving 13 bases unmatched. This CDR3 is built from 19 residues. In nucleotides, the CDR3 is TGTGCCAGCAGCTTTATACCGGGACTAGCGGCCTTTTACACAGATACGCAGTATTTT. This sequence encodes CASSFIPGLAAFYTDTQYF.

The V call is TRBV19, the J call TRBJ1-3; 9 bases match TRBD1. V lost 8 bases and J lost 0; bases outside the gene matches: 5. The germline CDR1 and CDR2 sequences are LNHDA and SQIVND (reference sequence). The CDR3 is 15 residues long. CDR3: CASGTGTDSGNTIYF. The CDR3 region has the DNA TGTGCCAGTGGGACAGGGACTGACTCTGGAAACACCATATATTTT.